Listed here are 5 T cell receptor beta chains from one sample, sequenced in a study of human T cells and chemical hapten exposure. The time point denotes: patch test 2, 6 weeks after DPC sensitization. The treatment was: therapeutic diphenylcyclopropenone sensitization with weekly scalp DPC. MiXCR was run by TCRdb on the RACE reads, yielding one entry per CDR3 protein. The table records roughly 380,000 distinct CDR3 sequences, about 6% of them present only once. Sequencing used whole blood, obtained in connection with sensitization to the hapten diphenylcyclopropenone (DPC). The receptors derive from a woman in her late teens or twenties with alopecia areata. Some clones in this sample may be carry-over from other donors' samples.

This clonotype was picked up a small number of times. This chain joins TRBV7-3 and TRBJ2-6; the match to TRBD2 covers 13 bases. This CDR3 has 18 amino acids. Germline CDR1 SGHTA, CDR2 FQGTGA. V trimming: 5 bases; J trimming: 0 bases; junction bases outside the gene matches: 4. The CDR3 sequence is CASSAGTSGTSGANVLTF. The CDR3 nucleotides read TGTGCCAGCAGCGCGGGGACTAGCGGGACCTCTGGGGCCAACGTCCTGACTTTC.

The rearrangement joins TRBV5-6 to TRBJ2-5, with unresolved D. The CDR3 extends over 15 amino acids. CDR1 and CDR2 (germline): SGHDT, YYEEEE. The V end lost 1 base, the J end lost 2 bases, and 12 bases lay between the germline ends. CDR3 loop: CASSLQVLEQETQYF. The CDR3 DNA is TGTGCCAGCAGCTTGCAGGTCCTTGAGCAAGAGACCCAGTACTTC.

This clonotype was detected only a few times. The rearrangement joins TRBV10-3 to TRBJ2-3, with TRBD2 identical over 14 bases. J gave up 3 bases and V 6 bases, and 8 bases lay outside the gene matches. CDR1 is ENHRY, CDR2 SYGVKD, per germline. The CDR3 extends over 17 amino acids. Written as DNA, the CDR3 is TGTGCCATCAGGAATTCCGGGACTAGCGGGGGTACAGATACGCAGTATTTT. It translates to CAIRNSGTSGGTDTQYF.

This chain links TRBV5-6 with TRBJ1-1, with unresolved D. With 6 bases removed from V and 1 base from J, the gap between germline ends came to 19 bases. Per the germline V gene, CDR1 is SGHDT and CDR2 is YYEEEE. The CDR3 consists of 16 residues. The CDR3, as DNA: TGTGCCAGCACCCGCCTGACCGGGTCCGCGAACACTGAAGCTTTCTTT. Translation gives CASTRLTGSANTEAFF.

This chain joins TRBV4-1 and TRBJ1-3; 9 positions agree with TRBD1. With V trimmed by 1 base and J by 4 bases, 8 bases remained unmatched. The CDR3 sequence is 17 residues long. Germline V CDR1 and CDR2: MGHRA, YSYEKL. CDR3 sequence reads: CASSQVGTGMIGNTIYF. The CDR3, as DNA: TGCGCCAGCAGCCAAGTTGGGACAGGGATGATCGGAAACACCATATATTTT.